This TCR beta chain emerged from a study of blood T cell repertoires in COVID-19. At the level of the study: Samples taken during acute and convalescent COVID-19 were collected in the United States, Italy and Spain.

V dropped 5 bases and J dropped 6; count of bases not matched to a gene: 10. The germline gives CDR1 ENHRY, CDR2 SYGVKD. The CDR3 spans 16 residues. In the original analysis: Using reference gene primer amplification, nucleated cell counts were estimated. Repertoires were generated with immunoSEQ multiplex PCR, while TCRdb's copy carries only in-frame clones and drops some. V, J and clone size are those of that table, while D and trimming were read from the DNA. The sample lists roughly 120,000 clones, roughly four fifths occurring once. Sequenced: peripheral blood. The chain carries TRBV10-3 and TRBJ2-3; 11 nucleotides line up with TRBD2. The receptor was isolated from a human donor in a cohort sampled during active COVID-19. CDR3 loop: CAISLGTSGWADTQYF. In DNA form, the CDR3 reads TGTGCCATCAGTCTCGGGACTAGCGGTTGGGCGGATACGCAGTATTTT.